One sample yielded the 2 T cell receptor beta chains listed below, sequenced in a study of early T cells in non-severe SARS-CoV-2 infection. MiXCR was run by TCRdb on the 5' RACE reads, yielding one entry per CDR3 protein. The sample has 50,000 to 65,000 distinct CDR3 sequences; around 8.9% are singletons. Sequenced input: whole blood. The receptors derive from an adult who was a healthcare worker with PCR-confirmed SARS-CoV-2 infection or an uninfected control (not recorded which).

This clonotype has ten or more counts. This chain joins TRBV12-3 or TRBV12-4 and TRBJ1-1; no definite D call. The V and J ends lost 5 bases and 6 bases respectively, with 16 bases between them. CDR3 length equals 14 residues. CDR3 nucleotide sequence: TGTGCCAGCAGTCTCTACCAGGTGTGGGCTGAAGCTTTCTTT. Amino acids: CASSLYQVWAEAFF.

This clonotype was detected only a few times. The chain couples TRBV25-1 to TRBJ2-7, with TRBD1 identical over 10 bases. Per the germline V gene, CDR1 is MGHDK and CDR2 is SYGVNS. This CDR3 spans 13 amino acids. The J segment lost 2 bases and the V segment lost 7 bases, leaving 2 bases of the junction unmatched. The CDR3 DNA sequence: TGTGCCAGCAAAGGGACAGGGGCCTACGAGCAGTACTTC. This codes for CASKGTGAYEQYF.